A single sample gave rise to the 3 T cell receptor beta chains below, sequenced in a study of blood T cells in healthy people across ages (dated by TCRdb to between 2015 and 2017). Libraries were prepared through 5' RACE. TCRdb shows the sequencer as Illumina HiSeq 2500. A second roughly 6 to 11 cycle PCR used a sample-barcoded 5' primer and a J-beta primer mix. TCRdb ran its own pipeline on the public reads, namely fastp trimming at Q25 and MiXCR clone calling, and kept in-frame beta chains. Every entry covers one CDR3 protein and lists the most common genes and DNA from its rows. Here the sample has about 800,000 distinct CDR3 sequences; roughly 60% occur a single time. Roughly 22% of the sample is held by the ten biggest clonotypes. Sequenced sample: blood. The receptors derive from a man under 40 in good health.

The chain recombines TRBV5-1 with TRBJ2-3; 9 bases line up with TRBD1. V trimming: 4 bases; J trimming: 0 bases; junction bases outside the gene matches: 3. The germline V gene has CDR1 SGHRS and CDR2 YFSETQ. CDR3 length: 15 residues. CDR3 sequence: CASSVGQGSTDTQYF. The CDR3 DNA is TGCGCCAGCAGCGTCGGACAGGGGAGCACAGATACGCAGTATTTT. Drawing the rest from reference TRBV5-1 and TRBJ2-3, the complete variable domain is KAGVTQTPRYLIKTRGQQVTLSCSPISGHRSVSWYQQTPGQGLQFLFEYFSETQRNKGNFPGRFSGRQFSNSRSEMNVSTLELGDSALYLCASSVGQGSTDTQYFGPGTRLTVL.

CDR3 in DNA: TGTGCCAGCACCGGAGCGGCCTACGAGCAGTACTTC. It translates to CASTGAAYEQYF. The genes are TRBV7-9 and TRBJ2-7; TRBD2 might be the D (5 bases). From germline, CDR1 is SEHNR and CDR2 FQNEAQ (reference sequence). The CDR3 extends over 12 amino acids. Trimming took 7 bases from V and 2 from J, leaving 9 bases between them.

This clonotype was observed once. The rearrangement uses TRBV7-2 and TRBJ2-2; no firm D call. Germline loops: CDR1 SGHTA, CDR2 FQGNSA. The length of the CDR3 is 14 residues. The V and J ends lost 4 bases and 6 bases respectively, with 12 bases between them. CDR3 bases: TGTGCCAGCAGCTCAAATGCTCTACCCGGGGAGCTGTTTTTT. Translation gives CASSSNALPGELFF.